The 25 T cell receptor beta chains in this list originate from one sample, sequenced in a study of regulatory T cells in long-lasting Graves disease. Arm-PCR of CDR3 regions and iRepertoire HTBI primers were used to build TCR beta libraries. TCRdb redid the calling of the multiplex PCR reads with MiXCR, one entry per CDR3 protein. The repertoire holds 250,000 to 300,000 distinct CDR3 sequences, with under 25% as singletons. Regarding time point: persistent/refractory GD, antithyroid drugs over 5 years with positive TRAb. The TCR library was prepared using RNA isolated from PBMCs. The specimen comprised peripheral blood mononuclear cells (PBMCs), sampled when the disease was refractory, from a patient treated with antithyroid drugs. The receptor set was obtained from a female donor with Graves disease.

The chain is built from TRBV29-1 and TRBJ2-2; D is unclear. The germline gives CDR1 SQVTM, CDR2 ANQGSEA. V was pared by 1 base and J by 7 bases, with 13 bases between. The CDR3 runs 14 residues. The CDR3 DNA follows: TGCAGCGTTGAAGGCCCGACTCTTGACGGGGAGCTGTTTTTT. Its translation is CSVEGPTLDGELFF.

In its sample, this clonotype was seen once. The rearrangement links TRBV9 to TRBJ2-1, with D unclear. The CDR3 length is 14 residues. The V end was cut by 2 bases, the J end by 8 bases, with 14 bases between. Germline CDR1 and CDR2: SGDLS and YYNGEE. The DNA for the CDR3 is TGTGCCAGCAGCGTGGAATCGGCTACTGATGAGCAGTTCTTC. Translation: CASSVESATDEQFF. The entire variable domain, with the rest obtained from reference TRBV9 and TRBJ2-1, is as follows: DSGVTQTPKHLITATGQRVTLRCSPRSGDLSVYWYQQSLDQGLQFLIQYYNGEERAKGNILERFSAQQFPDLHSELNLSSLELGDSALYFCASSVESATDEQFFGPGTRLTVL.

This clonotype was picked up many times. The chain couples TRBV6-1 to TRBJ2-7; no definite D call. From germline, CDR1 is MNHNS and CDR2 SASEGT. V was clipped by 5 bases and J by 3 bases, with 8 bases between them. The CDR3 loop spans 12 amino acids. CDR3 DNA sequence: TGTGCCAGCAGTACTGGGATCTACGAGCAGTACTTC. It codes for CASSTGIYEQYF.

This clonotype was seen more than once but under ten times. This chain links TRBV6-2 or TRBV6-3 with TRBJ2-5; 11 positions agree with TRBD1. V gave up 5 bases and J gave up 4 bases; unmatched junction bases: 9. The CDR3 has 16 residues. The germline V gene has CDR1 MNHEY and CDR2 SVGEGT. The CDR3 region has the DNA TGTGCCAGCAGTCCTCCGGACAGGGGGCTGGGAGAGACCCAGTACTTC. It is translated as CASSPPDRGLGETQYF.

The chain employs TRBV20-1 and TRBJ2-5; D is ambiguous. Trimming removed 5 bases from V and 0 bases from J, with 7 bases in between. CDR1 is DFQATT, CDR2 SNEGSKA, per germline (reference sequence). There are 12 residues in the CDR3. The CDR3 spells CSAPGYQETQYF. The CDR3 bases are TGCAGTGCTCCCGGGTACCAAGAGACCCAGTACTTC.

V and J are TRBV11-2 and TRBJ2-2; tentatively, D is TRBD2 (7 bases). Germline loops: CDR1 SGHAT, CDR2 FQNNGV. The V end lost 5 bases, the J end lost 6 bases, and 13 bases lay between the germline ends. The CDR3 is made up of 14 amino acids. CDR3 amino acids: CASSKGGGPGELFF. For the CDR3, the DNA is TGTGCCAGCAGCAAAGGGGGAGGGCCCGGGGAGCTGTTTTTT.

This chain joins TRBV11-2 and TRBJ2-1, with a possible D match to TRBD2 (6 bases). This CDR3 region has 15 residues. Germline values: CDR1 SGHAT, CDR2 FQNNGV. V was cut by 8 bases and J by 2 bases, with 16 bases left in between. The CDR3 nucleotides read TGTGCCAGCGTTTTGGGTAGCGGTCCCTACAATGAGCAGTTCTTC. It specifies CASVLGSGPYNEQFF.

This chain connects TRBV15 to TRBJ1-2; 8 bases fit TRBD1. V was clipped by 0 bases and J by 8 bases; unmatched bases: 2. Looked up from germline, CDR1 is LNHNV and CDR2 is YYDKDF (reference sequence). The CDR3 loop spans 13 amino acids. The CDR3 here is CATSRDRQGGYTF. The CDR3 DNA sequence: TGTGCCACCAGCAGAGATCGACAGGGGGGCTACACCTTC.

The V call is TRBV10-3, the J call TRBJ2-5, with D perhaps TRBD1 (5 bases). CDR1 is ENHRY and CDR2 is SYGVKD in the germline V gene. The CDR3 spans 17 residues. V was shortened by 0 bases and J by 7 bases, with 21 bases between the two germline ends. This CDR3 is CAISESSMGLTLSTQYF. CDR3 in DNA: TGTGCCATCAGTGAGTCGTCGATGGGGCTTACGTTATCGACCCAGTACTTC.

The gene calls are TRBV7-2 and TRBJ2-2, with a weak D call TRBD2 (6 bases). Germline-derived CDR1 and CDR2 are SGHTA and FQGNSA. Deletions cut 1 base from V and 1 base from J, with 10 bases between. The CDR3 is 16 residues long. CDR3: CASSLVGSGNTGELFF. CDR3 coding DNA: TGTGCCAGCAGCTTAGTGGGTAGCGGGAACACCGGGGAGCTGTTTTTT.

Concerning this clonotype itself: Without the conserved terminal phenylalanine or tryptophan, this CDR3 likely stems from a read error. The V and J genes are TRBV7-2 and TRBJ2-6; D is perhaps TRBD2 (5 bases). CDR1 is SGHTA and CDR2 is FQGNSA in the germline V gene. The CDR3 covers 16 residues. V was shortened by 7 bases and J by 1 base, with 14 bases between the two germline ends. CDR3 bases: TGTGCCAGCAAAGGGCGCGGGTTGTCTGGGGCCAACGTCCTGACTTCC. Translated, it gives CASKGRGLSGANVLTS.

The sample holds many counts of this clonotype. This chain joins TRBV11-3 and TRBJ2-2; D is ambiguous. The CDR3 sequence is 17 residues long. Trimming took off 1 base at V and 1 base at J, with 13 bases between the two ends. Per germline, CDR1 SGHNT and CDR2 YENEEA. The CDR3 DNA reads as TGTGCCAGCAGCTTAGCTTTCGGGCTAAGGAACACCGGGGAGCTGTTTTTT. It is translated as CASSLAFGLRNTGELFF.

This chain links TRBV20-1 with TRBJ2-5, with 10 bases aligning to TRBD2. CDR3 size: 15 residues. The germline gives CDR1 DFQATT, CDR2 SNEGSKA (reference sequence). Trimming removed 0 bases from V and 4 bases from J; junction bases left unmatched: 5. The CDR3 coding sequence is TGCAGTGCTAGAGATCCTAGCGGGAGTACAGAGACCCAGTACTTC. Its protein product is CSARDPSGSTETQYF.

This sequence joins TRBV7-9 and TRBJ1-2; D may be TRBD1 (6 bases). This CDR3 has 15 residues. The V end lost 1 base, the J end lost 4 bases, and 13 bases lay between the germline ends. Germline V CDR1 and CDR2: SEHNR, FQNEAQ (reference sequence). CDR3 sequence (DNA): TGTGCCAGCAGCTTAGAGGCGGGGGGCACCTATGGCTACACCTTC. Residues: CASSLEAGGTYGYTF.

V and J are TRBV4-3 and TRBJ2-3, with TRBD2 identical over 11 bases. The CDR3 loop spans 19 amino acids. Germline CDR1 LGHNA, CDR2 YSLEER. J lost 0 bases, V lost 0 bases, and 8 bases had no gene match. The CDR3 here is CASSQDPSGGFGSTDTQYF. CDR3 coding DNA: TGCGCCAGCAGCCAAGACCCTAGCGGGGGGTTTGGCAGCACAGATACGCAGTATTTT.

In this sample, this clonotype turned up a few times. The rearrangement joins TRBV7-9 to TRBJ1-2; perhaps TRBD1 as D (6 bases). There are 13 residues in the CDR3. Germline-derived CDR1 and CDR2 are SEHNR and FQNEAQ (reference sequence). V was clipped by 5 bases and J by 5 bases, with 12 bases between them. The CDR3 DNA reads as TGTGCCAGCAGCCCAACAGGGCTTTATGGCTACACCTTC. It specifies CASSPTGLYGYTF.

On this clonotype: A far larger clone is one base from this, pointing to a likely read error. The gene calls are TRBV7-9 and TRBJ2-2; the D is unclear. The CDR3 is 12 residues long. The germline V gene has CDR1 SEHNR and CDR2 FQNEAQ (reference sequence). As DNA, the CDR3 is TGTGCCAACAGCCTGAACACCGGGGAGCTGTTTTTT. Its protein product is CANSLNTGELFF.

About this clonotype: With a much larger clone just one base away, this may be a read error. The gene calls are TRBV20-1 and TRBJ2-7, with D perhaps TRBD2 (5 bases). CDR3 length: 14 residues. Germline V CDR1 and CDR2: DFQATT, SNEGSKA (reference sequence). This CDR3 reads CGARSGMSSYEQYF. In DNA, the CDR3 is TGCGGTGCTAGATCCGGGATGAGCTCCTACGAGCAGTACTTC.

The chain employs TRBV3-1 and TRBJ2-5; 9 bases align to TRBD2. Germline lookup yields CDR1 LGHDT and CDR2 YNNKEL (reference sequence). The J segment lost 5 bases and the V segment lost 2 bases, leaving 12 bases of the junction unmatched. The CDR3 loop spans 17 amino acids. The CDR3 DNA sequence: TGTGCCAGCAGCCAAAGAGGGGTTAGCGGGAGATTGGAGACCCAGTACTTC. As protein: CASSQRGVSGRLETQYF.

This clonotype was detected ten times or more. This chain joins TRBV28 and TRBJ2-5; TRBD2 is a possible D gene (5 bases). The length of the CDR3 is 12 residues. Trimming removed 4 bases at V and 5 bases at J, with 8 bases between. The V gene's germline CDR1 is MDHEN and CDR2 SYDVKM. CDR3 region: CASSYTGETQYF. The CDR3 DNA follows: TGTGCCAGCAGTTACACGGGGGAGACCCAGTACTTC. The full variable domain, with the rest looked up from reference TRBV28 and TRBJ2-5, is DVKVTQSSRYLVKRTGEKVFLECVQDMDHENMFWYRQDPGLGLRLIYFSYDVKMKEKGDIPEGYSVSREKKERFSLILESASTNQTSMYLCASSYTGETQYFGPGTRLLVL.

This clonotype was seen repeatedly, ten times or more. The V call is TRBV7-2, the J call TRBJ1-5; tentative D call: TRBD1 (6 bases). There are 13 residues in the CDR3. The germline V gene has CDR1 SGHTA and CDR2 FQGNSA. Trimming cost V 3 bases and J 8 bases, with 11 bases left between them. In DNA form, the CDR3 reads TGTGCCAGCAGCTTCAAGGGGGGCGAGCCCCAGCATTTT. As protein: CASSFKGGEPQHF.

In this sample, this clonotype turned up a few times. This rearrangement joins TRBV12-3 or TRBV12-4 to TRBJ1-1, with D possibly TRBD1 on 6 matching bases. The CDR3 is 14 amino acids. The germline V and J ends were trimmed by 6 bases and 7 bases, with 18 bases remaining between them. CDR3 region: CASSQIQGGGEAFF. CDR3 nucleotides: TGTGCCAGCAGCCAAATACAGGGAGGAGGTGAAGCTTTCTTT.

This clonotype was detected a few times. CDR3 in DNA: TGTGCCGCCCGGGACAGGAGAACTTACGAGCAGTACTTC. Translating gives CAARDRRTYEQYF. The genes are TRBV30 and TRBJ2-7; 8 bases map to TRBD1. The CDR3 totals 13 residues. Germline V gives CDR1 GTSNPN, CDR2 SVGIG (reference sequence). The trim removed 8 bases at V and 4 bases at J, leaving 10 bases unmatched.

CDR3 sequence reads: CASNTGRATNGNTIYF. The CDR3 bases are TGCGCCAGCAATACCGGCAGAGCAACAAATGGAAACACCATATATTTT. The chain is built from TRBV5-1 and TRBJ1-3; no reliable D call. Germline V lookup: CDR1 SGHRS, CDR2 YFSETQ. The length of the CDR3 is 16 residues. Trimming cost V 6 bases and J 3 bases, with 19 bases left between them.

This clonotype was detected only a few times. The genes are TRBV7-9 and TRBJ2-7; 8 positions agree with TRBD2. Germline lookup yields CDR1 SEHNR and CDR2 FQNEAQ (reference sequence). CDR3 length: 15 residues. V lost 4 bases and J lost 4; bases outside the gene matches: 9. Here the CDR3 reads CASSSLSGSKYEQYF. The DNA for the CDR3 is TGTGCCAGCAGCTCCTTAAGCGGGAGCAAGTACGAGCAGTACTTC.